This entry lists 30 T cell receptor beta chains sequenced from one sample in a study of CD8+ T cells in alopecia areata. Extraction of RNA preceded its reverse transcription into cDNA, which served as the sequencing template. Assay used: immunoSEQ multiplex PCR; TCRdb lists only in-frame clones, some missing. The sample includes 200,000 to 250,000 clones, roughly 57% seen only once; the top ten take around 0.44%. Source: CD4+ T cells sorted from blood, taken at week 0. The receptors were gathered from a human donor with alopecia areata.

This clone was counted only a few times. This chain links TRBV29-1 with TRBJ2-3; TRBD1 might be the D (6 bases). The CDR3 has 14 amino acids. Looked up from germline, CDR1 is SQVTM and CDR2 is ANQGSEA. Trimming left V 0 bases short and J 1 base short, with 8 bases between. CDR3 loop: CSVEEAGGTDTQYF. The CDR3, as DNA: TGCAGCGTTGAAGAAGCAGGGGGCACAGATACGCAGTATTTT.

The V call is TRBV5-7, the J call TRBJ1-4; TRBD1 matches at 10 bases. TRBV5-7 is an ORF, and what it does is uncertain. The CDR3 runs to 15 residues. Trimming cost V 3 bases and J 7 bases; bases outside gene matches: 6. CDR3 sequence (DNA): TGTGCCAGCAGCTGGACAGGGGGTTATGCTGAAAAACTGTTTTTT. This codes for CASSWTGGYAEKLFF.

Comment on this clone: Other DNA variants within this sample encode the same CDR3. The chain combines TRBV28 with TRBJ2-3; D gene ambiguous. This CDR3 is 15 amino acids long. The ends were cut back, 1 base at V and 3 bases at J, with 11 bases in the middle. Germline loops: CDR1 MDHEN, CDR2 SYDVKM. CDR3 nucleotides: TGTGCCAGCAGTTTATCCGGCCAAGGGACAGATACGCAGTATTTT. Amino acid sequence: CASSLSGQGTDTQYF.

The rearrangement links TRBV7-2 to TRBJ2-1; maybe TRBD2 (5 bases). CDR1 and CDR2 (germline): SGHTA, FQGNSA. The CDR3 has 14 amino acids. The V end was cut by 10 bases, the J end by 6 bases, with 19 bases between. This CDR3 is CATLVVGVSNEQFF. As DNA, the CDR3 is TGTGCCACCCTGGTCGTCGGGGTAAGCAATGAGCAGTTCTTC.

This clone appeared once. The same CDR3 also results from other DNA sequences found in this sample. The rearrangement uses TRBV6-1 and TRBJ2-5, with unresolved D. V was cut by 5 bases and J by 2 bases, with 3 bases left in between. The CDR3 totals 11 residues. The germline gives CDR1 MNHNS, CDR2 SASEGT. For the CDR3, the DNA is TGTGCCAGCAGTCTTCAAGAGACCCAGTACTTC. The encoded protein is CASSLQETQYF.

V usage is TRBV2 and J usage is TRBJ2-3; TRBD2 matches at 8 bases. Trimming removed 9 bases from V and 2 bases from J; junction bases left unmatched: 4. This CDR3 has 13 amino acids. Germline lookup yields CDR1 SNHLY and CDR2 FYNNEI. This CDR3 is CARRTSPTDTQYF. The CDR3 region has the DNA TGTGCCAGAAGGACTAGCCCCACAGATACGCAGTATTTT.

The rearrangement links TRBV9 to TRBJ2-7; no clear D gene. V lost 0 bases to trimming and J lost 7 bases, with 11 bases between them. The CDR3 has 13 residues. The germline gives CDR1 SGDLS, CDR2 YYNGEE. CDR3 DNA sequence: TGTGCCAGCAGCGTAGTTATGACCGGAGAGCAGTACTTC. It translates to CASSVVMTGEQYF.

The genes are TRBV27 and TRBJ1-6; D gene uncertain. CDR3 size: 14 residues. CDR1 is MNHEY, CDR2 SMNVEV, per germline (reference sequence). Trimming removed 3 bases at V and 8 bases at J, with 11 bases between. Here the CDR3 DNA reads TGTGCCAGCAGTTTTATTGGGCGGGATTCACCCCTCCACTTT. It translates to CASSFIGRDSPLHF.

The V and J genes are TRBV7-3 and TRBJ2-1, with 9 bases aligning to TRBD1. After removal of 8 bases from V and 15 bases from J, the junction contained 11 bases not matched to a gene. Germline V lookup: CDR1 SGHTA, CDR2 FQGTGA. CDR3 length equals 12 residues. The DNA for the CDR3 is TGTGCCAGCTCAAATAGGCGGACAGGGGTGTTCTTC. Translation gives CASSNRRTGVFF.

The CDR3 DNA is TGCAGCGTTACCATTACTACCTACGAGCAGTACTTC. Residues: CSVTITTYEQYF. The J gene is TRBJ2-7, the V gene TRBV29-1; D gene uncertain. CDR3 length equals 12 residues. Germline CDR1 and CDR2: SQVTM and ANQGSEA. V was pared by 5 bases and J by 2 bases, with 10 bases between.

This sequence joins TRBV7-9 and TRBJ1-2, with a tentative D call TRBD1 (6 bases). V was pared by 6 bases and J by 0 bases, with 11 bases between. This CDR3 contains 14 residues. In germline, CDR1 is SEHNR, CDR2 FQNEAQ (reference sequence). CDR3 coding DNA: TGTGCCAGCAGTAGGGACACCTCTAACTATGGCTACACCTTC. It specifies CASSRDTSNYGYTF.

The chain uses TRBV5-1 and TRBJ2-7; 11 bases match TRBD2. The length of the CDR3 is 14 residues. Germline values: CDR1 SGHRS, CDR2 YFSETQ. V lost 0 bases to trimming and J lost 6 bases; unmatched junction nucleotides: 2. The CDR3 region is CASSLEGTSGEQYF. Here the CDR3 DNA reads TGCGCCAGCAGCTTGGAAGGGACTAGCGGCGAGCAGTACTTC.

V is TRBV18 and J is TRBJ2-7; the D gene is possibly TRBD2 (6 bases). Trimming stripped 4 bases from V and 0 bases from J, with 7 bases between. CDR1 KGHSH and CDR2 LQKENI come from the germline V gene. CDR3 length equals 13 residues. The CDR3 is CASSRGTSYEQYF. CDR3 coding DNA: TGTGCCAGCTCACGCGGGACCTCCTACGAGCAGTACTTC.

The rearrangement links TRBV6-5 to TRBJ1-2; D not certain. The germline V gene has CDR1 MNHEY and CDR2 SVGAGI. This CDR3 has 14 residues. Trimming left V 5 bases short and J 4 bases short, with 14 bases between. The DNA for the CDR3 is TGTGCCAGCAGTGAAGGGTTGCGAACCTATGGCTACACCTTC. Its protein product is CASSEGLRTYGYTF.

In this sample, this clone turned up once. The chain carries TRBV5-5 and TRBJ2-5; 8 bases match TRBD1. This CDR3 is built from 14 residues. J lost 5 bases, V lost 1 base, and 4 bases had no gene match. Germline V lookup: CDR1 SGHKS, CDR2 YYEKEE (reference sequence). CDR3 sequence: CASSLMDRAETQYF. The CDR3 nucleotides read TGTGCCAGCAGCTTGATGGACAGGGCTGAGACCCAGTACTTC.

V and J are TRBV2 and TRBJ2-5; either TRBD1 or TRBD2 may fit D (5 bases each). Per germline, CDR1 SNHLY and CDR2 FYNNEI. The V end lost 6 bases, the J end lost 1 base, and 12 bases lay between the germline ends. This CDR3 is built from 14 residues. The CDR3 coding sequence is TGTGCCAGCAGCATAACCGGGGCCCAAGAGACCCAGTACTTC. Translation gives CASSITGAQETQYF.

This clone was seen more than once but under ten times. The CDR3 bases are TGTGCCAGCAGTTTCCGTAGACAGGCGGGGAACACTGAAGCTTTCTTT. It translates to CASSFRRQAGNTEAFF. The genes are TRBV27 and TRBJ1-1, with D possibly being TRBD1 (6 bases). Germline V gene lookup returns CDR1 MNHEY and CDR2 SMNVEV (reference sequence). The CDR3 contains 16 residues. With 3 bases removed from V and 1 base from J, the gap between germline ends came to 15 bases.

V is TRBV15 and J is TRBJ1-5, with 8 bases identical to TRBD1. This CDR3 has 14 residues. With V trimmed by 5 bases and J by 6 bases, 6 bases remained unmatched. CDR1 and CDR2 from the germline V gene are LNHNV and YYDKDF (reference sequence). The CDR3 spells CATSVGRGPQPQHF. CDR3 DNA: TGTGCCACCAGCGTGGGCAGGGGGCCTCAGCCCCAGCATTTT.

This chain joins TRBV11-2 and TRBJ2-7; D unresolved. Trimming left V 2 bases short and J 2 bases short, with 7 bases between. The CDR3 loop spans 13 amino acids. Germline V CDR1 and CDR2: SGHAT, FQNNGV. CDR3 DNA sequence: TGTGCCAGCAGCTTAACAGTCACCTACGAGCAGTACTTC. Translated, it gives CASSLTVTYEQYF. The variable domain in full, with the rest retrieved from reference TRBV11-2 and TRBJ2-7, is EAGVAQSPRYKIIEKRQSVAFWCNPISGHATLYWYQQILGQGPKLLIQFQNNGVVDDSQLPKDRFSAERLKGVDSTLKIQPAKLEDSAVYLCASSLTVTYEQYFGPGTRLTVT.

The gene calls are TRBV25-1 and TRBJ2-3, with 9 bases aligning to TRBD1. Germline V gene data show CDR1 as MGHDK and CDR2 as SYGVNS. This CDR3 has 15 amino acids. V lost 6 bases and J lost 4; bases outside the gene matches: 8. In DNA, the CDR3 is TGTGCCAGCAGATTAACAGGGGGCTTCGCAGATACGCAGTATTTT. Translated: CASRLTGGFADTQYF.

The chain recombines TRBV2 with TRBJ2-5; D gene ambiguous. Germline V gene sequence: CDR1 SNHLY, CDR2 FYNNEI. This CDR3 is 12 amino acids long. The V end was cut by 6 bases, the J end by 2 bases, with 7 bases between. The CDR3 region is CASRELQETQYF. The CDR3 region has the DNA TGTGCCAGCAGGGAGTTACAAGAGACCCAGTACTTC.

V usage is TRBV18 and J usage is TRBJ1-6, with unresolved D. The CDR3 is 16 amino acids. In germline, CDR1 is KGHSH, CDR2 LQKENI. V was clipped by 0 bases and J by 4 bases, with 10 bases between them. CDR3 loop: CASSPPSRDYNSPLHF. In nucleotides, the CDR3 is TGTGCCAGCTCACCACCGAGTAGGGATTATAATTCACCCCTCCACTTT.

The rearrangement uses TRBV2 and TRBJ2-7, with a tentative D call TRBD1 (5 bases). The CDR3 runs to 12 residues. Per the germline V gene, CDR1 is SNHLY and CDR2 is FYNNEI. V was clipped by 6 bases and J by 7 bases, with 13 bases between them. The CDR3: CASRGYAGEQYF. Written as DNA, the CDR3 is TGTGCCAGCAGGGGGTATGCAGGGGAGCAGTACTTC.

This clone was counted between two and nine times. The chain recombines TRBV4-1 with TRBJ2-2, with unresolved D. The V end lost 6 bases, the J end lost 0 bases, and 17 bases lay between the germline ends. CDR3 length: 17 residues. In germline, CDR1 is MGHRA, CDR2 YSYEKL. The CDR3 reads CASSPAGLQSNTGELFF. CDR3 in DNA: TGCGCCAGCAGTCCTGCCGGCTTACAATCGAACACCGGGGAGCTGTTTTTT.

This chain connects TRBV5-1 to TRBJ1-1; a possible D gene is TRBD1 (5 bases). The CDR3 length is 14 residues. Trimming shortened V by 5 bases and J by 0 bases, and 11 bases separated the two germline ends. CDR1 is SGHRS, CDR2 YFSETQ, per germline. The CDR3 DNA reads TGCGCCAGCAGGCAGGGCACCATGAACACTGAAGCTTTCTTT. Translated, it gives CASRQGTMNTEAFF.

This clone has more than one count but fewer than ten. The rearrangement links TRBV4-2 to TRBJ2-5; D remains unclear. V lost 0 bases and J lost 5, with 7 bases in between. Germline loops: CDR1 LGHNA, CDR2 YNFKEQ. The CDR3 has 13 amino acids. CDR3 sequence reads: CASSQESSETQYF. The CDR3 DNA sequence: TGTGCCAGCAGCCAAGAAAGCTCGGAGACCCAGTACTTC.

The chain couples TRBV25-1 to TRBJ2-2; perhaps TRBD1 as D (5 bases). The CDR3 extends over 14 amino acids. Germline CDR1 and CDR2: MGHDK and SYGVNS. V was clipped by 4 bases and J by 3 bases, with 9 bases between them. Here the CDR3 reads CASSGARDTGELFF. DNA of the CDR3: TGTGCCAGCAGTGGCGCCAGGGACACCGGGGAGCTGTTTTTT.

This clone has a handful of counts. The chain combines TRBV7-8 with TRBJ2-7; 7 bases line up with TRBD1. The CDR3 length is 13 residues. The germline CDR1 and CDR2 sequences are SGHVS and FQNEAQ. V trimming: 6 bases; J trimming: 2 bases; junction bases outside the gene matches: 4. CDR3 amino acids: CASSRQGAYEQYF. The CDR3 DNA follows: TGTGCCAGCAGTCGTCAGGGGGCCTACGAGCAGTACTTC.

The V gene is TRBV7-3, the J gene TRBJ2-5; no firm D call. The CDR3 runs 13 residues. The germline V gene has CDR1 SGHTA and CDR2 FQGTGA. V was clipped by 5 bases and J by 5 bases, with 12 bases between them. Written as DNA, the CDR3 is TGTGCCAGCAGCGTTGGGGTCGGGGAGACCCAGTACTTC. Amino acids: CASSVGVGETQYF.

The chain recombines TRBV4-2 with TRBJ2-3; D is unresolved. The CDR3 totals 13 residues. Germline assignment: CDR1 LGHNA and CDR2 YNFKEQ. The V end lost 1 base, the J end lost 5 bases, and 7 bases lay between the germline ends. The CDR3 loop is CASSQGSLDTQYF. CDR3 DNA: TGTGCCAGCAGCCAAGGTTCGTTAGATACGCAGTATTTT.